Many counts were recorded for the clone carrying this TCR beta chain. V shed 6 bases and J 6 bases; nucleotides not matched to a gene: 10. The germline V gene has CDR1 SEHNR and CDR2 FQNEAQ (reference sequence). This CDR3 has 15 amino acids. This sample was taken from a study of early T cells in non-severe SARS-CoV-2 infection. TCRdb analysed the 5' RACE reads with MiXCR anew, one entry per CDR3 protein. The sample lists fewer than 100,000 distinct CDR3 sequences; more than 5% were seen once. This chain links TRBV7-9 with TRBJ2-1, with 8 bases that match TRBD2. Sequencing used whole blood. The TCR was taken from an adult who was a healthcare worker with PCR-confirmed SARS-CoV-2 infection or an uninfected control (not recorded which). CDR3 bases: TGTGCCAGCAGTCGATATAGCGGGACGGGCAATGAGCAGTTCTTC. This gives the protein CASSRYSGTGNEQFF.